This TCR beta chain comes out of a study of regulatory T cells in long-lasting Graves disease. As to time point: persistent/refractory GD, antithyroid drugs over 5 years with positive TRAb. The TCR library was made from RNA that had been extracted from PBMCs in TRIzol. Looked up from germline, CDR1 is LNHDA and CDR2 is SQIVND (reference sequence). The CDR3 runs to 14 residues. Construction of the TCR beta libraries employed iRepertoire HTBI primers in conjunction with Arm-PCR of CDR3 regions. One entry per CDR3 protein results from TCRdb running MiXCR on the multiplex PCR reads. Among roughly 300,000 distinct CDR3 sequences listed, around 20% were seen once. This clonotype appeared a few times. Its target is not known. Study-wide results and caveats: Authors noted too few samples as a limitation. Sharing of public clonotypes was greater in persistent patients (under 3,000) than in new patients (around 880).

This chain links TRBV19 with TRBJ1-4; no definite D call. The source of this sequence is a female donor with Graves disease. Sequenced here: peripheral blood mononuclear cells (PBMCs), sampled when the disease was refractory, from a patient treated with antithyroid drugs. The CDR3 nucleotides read TGTGCTAACGTGTGCACCTATGCCAATGAAAAACTGTTTTTT. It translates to CANVCTYANEKLFF.